These 29 T cell receptor beta chains came from one sample sequenced in a study of control samples from healthy donors and cancer patients. Produced via immunoSEQ multiplex PCR; TCRdb's table is partial and in-frame only. This sample has about 41,000 clones, with around 94% found just once. Material: blood. The receptors were gathered from a man in his sixties in good health.

This chain joins TRBV3-1 (or the pseudogene TRBV3-2) and TRBJ2-5, with TRBD2 matching over 12 bases. CDR3 length: 17 residues. Germline V gene lookup returns CDR1 LGHDT and CDR2 YNNKEL (reference sequence). J lost 5 bases, V lost 4 bases, and 11 bases had no gene match. CDR3 in amino acids: CASSPSSGRALYETQYF. The CDR3 DNA is TGTGCCAGCAGCCCTTCTAGCGGGAGGGCCTTATACGAGACCCAGTACTTC.

V is TRBV6-6 and J is TRBJ2-3; 13 bases are shared with TRBD2. The V gene end was trimmed by 5 bases and the J gene end by 4 bases; junction bases not matched to a gene: 3. Germline CDR1 is MNHNY and CDR2 is SVGAGI (reference sequence). This CDR3 comprises 15 residues. Written as DNA, the CDR3 is TGTGCCAGCAGTGGCGGGACTAGCGGGGCAGATACGCAGTATTTT. It is translated as CASSGGTSGADTQYF.

The CDR3 DNA reads TGTGCCAGCAGCTTAGGGGGAGATCATAATTCACCCCTCCACTTT. Protein sequence: CASSLGGDHNSPLHF. The J gene is TRBJ1-6, the V gene TRBV7-9; D unclear. V was shortened by 1 base and J by 5 bases, with 9 bases between the two germline ends. CDR1 SEHNR and CDR2 FQNEAQ come from the germline V gene (reference sequence). The CDR3 totals 15 residues.

The rearrangement links TRBV7-9 to TRBJ2-2, with 8 bases fitting TRBD1. With 5 bases clipped from V and 4 bases from J, the junction kept 12 bases outside the gene matches. The CDR3 is 17 amino acids. Per germline, CDR1 SEHNR and CDR2 FQNEAQ (reference sequence). In DNA form, the CDR3 reads TGTGCCAGCAGCCAGCCTCCAGGGGGCGCGGTCACCGGGGAGCTGTTTTTT. Translating it yields CASSQPPGGAVTGELFF. The whole variable domain, filled in from reference TRBV7-9 and TRBJ2-2, reads DTGVSQNPRHKITKRGQNVTFRCDPISEHNRLYWYRQTLGQGPEFLTYFQNEAQLEKSRLLSDRFSAERPKGSFSTLEIQRTEQGDSAMYLCASSQPPGGAVTGELFFGEGSRLTVL.

In this sample, this clone turned up once. The chain couples TRBV18 to TRBJ1-4; D unresolved. The CDR3 has 14 amino acids. Germline V gene sequence: CDR1 KGHSH, CDR2 LQKENI. The V and J ends lost 4 bases and 4 bases respectively, with 10 bases between them. Here the CDR3 reads CASSLRTDNEKLFF. CDR3 in DNA: TGTGCCAGCTCACTTAGAACAGATAATGAAAAACTGTTTTTT. Filled out from reference TRBV18 and TRBJ1-4, the complete variable domain reads NAGVMQNPRHLVRRRGQEARLRCSPMKGHSHVYWYRQLPEEGLKFMVYLQKENIIDESGMPKERFSAEFPKEGPSILRIQQVVRGDSAAYFCASSLRTDNEKLFFGSGTQLSVL.

The chain links TRBV25-1 to TRBJ1-5; possibly TRBD1 for D (5 bases). Trimming shortened V by 4 bases and J by 3 bases, and 16 bases separated the two germline ends. Germline V gene data show CDR1 as MGHDK and CDR2 as SYGVNS. This CDR3 is built from 16 residues. The CDR3 DNA reads TGTGCCAGCAGTGGGGGGGTGACACCTAACAATCAGCCCCAGCATTTT. This codes for CASSGGVTPNNQPQHF.

The chain carries TRBV3-1 (or the pseudogene TRBV3-2) and TRBJ1-1; 7 bases are shared with TRBD1. CDR3 length: 14 amino acids. Germline loops: CDR1 LGHDT, CDR2 YNNKEL (reference sequence). J gave up 11 bases and V 0 bases, and 9 bases lay outside the gene matches. CDR3 coding DNA: TGTGCCAGCAGCCAAGACTTAGGGGGACAGCGGGCTTTCTTT. Its protein is CASSQDLGGQRAFF.

V usage is TRBV5-1 and J usage is TRBJ1-1, with D tentatively TRBD1 (5 bases). The germline CDR1 and CDR2 sequences are SGHRS and YFSETQ. The length of the CDR3 is 15 residues. Trimming stripped 0 bases from V and 4 bases from J, with 13 bases between. Here the CDR3 reads CASSLAHDSFTEAFF. The CDR3 DNA reads TGCGCCAGCAGCTTGGCCCACGACAGTTTCACTGAAGCTTTCTTT.

In nucleotides, the CDR3 is TGTGCCAGCAGCCAAGTTGGCAGCGGGTATGGCTACACCTTC. It encodes CASSQVGSGYGYTF. The rearrangement links TRBV3-1 (or the pseudogene TRBV3-2) to TRBJ1-2; D remains ambiguous. CDR3 length equals 14 residues. Trimming took off 1 base at V and 5 bases at J, with 11 bases between the two ends. Germline V gene data show CDR1 as LGHDT and CDR2 as YNNKEL (reference sequence).

The chain joins TRBV19 to TRBJ2-3; 7 bases are shared with TRBD2. The CDR3 runs 15 residues. The germline CDR1 and CDR2 sequences are LNHDA and SQIVND (reference sequence). V lost 7 bases and J lost 1; bases outside the gene matches: 8. CDR3 coding DNA: TGTGCCAGTACCTCTGGACTAGAAGGCACAGATACGCAGTATTTT. This encodes CASTSGLEGTDTQYF.

The chain links TRBV5-1 to TRBJ2-3; 9 bases align to TRBD2. The CDR3 is made up of 12 amino acids. The germline gives CDR1 SGHRS, CDR2 YFSETQ. V gave up 1 base and J gave up 9 bases; unmatched junction bases: 0. The CDR3 here is CASSLTSGTQYF. The CDR3 DNA is TGCGCCAGCAGCTTGACTAGCGGGACGCAGTATTTT.

This clone was picked up a small number of times. The CDR3 here is CASSQSKQGAFSNTEAFF. CDR3 DNA sequence: TGCGCCAGCAGTCAATCGAAGCAGGGGGCGTTTAGTAACACTGAAGCTTTCTTT. The V and J genes are TRBV23-1 and TRBJ1-1; 8 nucleotides align to TRBD1. TRBV23-1 is given ORF status, its function remaining uncertain. V lost 0 bases to trimming and J lost 2 bases; unmatched junction nucleotides: 11. The CDR3 length is 18 residues.

A single count supports this clone. V usage is TRBV21-1 and J usage is TRBJ2-1; the D call of TRBD2 is as the table states it, not checked on the DNA. TRBV21-1 is a pseudogene segment. This CDR3 contains 14 residues. The CDR3 sequence: CASSSRLVLTEQFF. The CDR3 region has the DNA TGTGCCAGCAGCAGCCGACTAGTTCTTACTGAGCAGTTCTTC.

This clone was seen only a few times. The V and J genes are TRBV5-5 and TRBJ2-5, with unresolved D. V was cut by 2 bases and J by 4 bases, with 12 bases left in between. The CDR3 loop spans 14 amino acids. Germline V gene lookup returns CDR1 SGHKS and CDR2 YYEKEE (reference sequence). The CDR3 DNA reads as TGTGCCAGCAGCTTCACGGACCCCACAGAGACCCAGTACTTC. Amino acids: CASSFTDPTETQYF.

The V call is TRBV2, the J call TRBJ1-4; D gene unclear. The CDR3 has 14 residues. The V gene's germline CDR1 is SNHLY and CDR2 FYNNEI. V was pared by 3 bases and J by 7 bases, with 12 bases between. CDR3 in amino acids: CASSEEDGREKLFF. CDR3 DNA: TGTGCCAGCAGTGAGGAGGACGGACGTGAAAAACTGTTTTTT.

This chain connects TRBV19 to TRBJ2-1, with 7 bases matching TRBD2. Per germline, CDR1 LNHDA and CDR2 SQIVND (reference sequence). The CDR3 spans 18 residues. V trimming: 3 bases; J trimming: 0 bases; junction bases outside the gene matches: 11. Here the CDR3 reads CASSIRELAPSSYNEQFF. The CDR3 DNA reads TGTGCCAGTAGTATTAGGGAACTAGCGCCAAGCTCCTACAATGAGCAGTTCTTC.

Only one count was recorded for this clone. This chain uses TRBV30 with TRBJ1-5; D may be TRBD1 (5 bases). The CDR3 runs 16 residues. Trimming took 3 bases from V and 1 from J, leaving 16 bases between them. CDR1 and CDR2 (germline): GTSNPN, SVGIG (reference sequence). CDR3 amino acids: CAWSAFGRASNQPQHF. The DNA of the CDR3 is TGTGCCTGGAGCGCCTTTGGCAGGGCAAGCAATCAGCCCCAGCATTTT.

V is TRBV9 and J is TRBJ2-2; 7 positions match TRBD2. Germline V gene data show CDR1 as SGDLS and CDR2 as YYNGEE. V shed 0 bases and J 5 bases; nucleotides not matched to a gene: 7. The CDR3 is 16 residues long. Here the CDR3 DNA reads TGTGCCAGCAGCGTAGTCGCGGGAGTTGGTACCGGGGAGCTGTTTTTT. Encoded protein: CASSVVAGVGTGELFF.

This chain uses TRBV11-3 with TRBJ2-7; the match to TRBD1 covers 8 bases. After removal of 4 bases from V and 0 bases from J, the junction contained 5 bases not matched to a gene. The germline gives CDR1 SGHNT, CDR2 YENEEA. This CDR3 spans 15 amino acids. The CDR3 DNA follows: TGTGCCAGCAGCTCGAGGGACAGGTACTCCTACGAGCAGTACTTC. As protein: CASSSRDRYSYEQYF.

The CDR3 loop reads CATSDPSVGGTDTQYF. In DNA, the CDR3 is TGTGCCACCAGTGACCCTTCTGTTGGGGGCACAGATACGCAGTATTTT. The chain combines TRBV24-1 with TRBJ2-3; D uncertain. V was cut by 4 bases and J by 1 base, with 14 bases left in between. Germline V gene data show CDR1 as KGHDR and CDR2 as SFDVKD. This CDR3 spans 16 amino acids.

The V call is TRBV4-1, the J call TRBJ2-1; the D gene is possibly TRBD1 (5 bases). Germline V gives CDR1 MGHRA, CDR2 YSYEKL. V was pared by 1 base and J by 1 base, with 8 bases between. This CDR3 has 15 amino acids. CDR3 region: CASSQAQGSYNEQFF. The CDR3 region has the DNA TGCGCCAGCAGCCAAGCCCAGGGATCCTACAATGAGCAGTTCTTC.

J is TRBJ2-2 and V is TRBV9; D is uncertain. This CDR3 spans 17 amino acids. The germline V gene has CDR1 SGDLS and CDR2 YYNGEE. V shed 1 base and J shed 7 bases, with 20 bases lying between them. The CDR3 sequence is CASSVISSPLVSGELFF. CDR3 nucleotides: TGTGCCAGCAGCGTAATCAGCAGCCCCCTCGTGAGCGGGGAGCTGTTTTTT.

The chain carries TRBV28 and TRBJ2-3; 10 bases match TRBD2. The CDR3 has 16 amino acids. V was clipped by 11 bases and J by 4 bases; unmatched bases: 15. Germline assignment: CDR1 MDHEN and CDR2 SYDVKM. This CDR3 is CAGAGAGGIGADTQYF. CDR3 DNA sequence: TGTGCCGGAGCTGGAGCGGGAGGGATCGGTGCAGATACGCAGTATTTT.

This sequence joins TRBV18 and TRBJ2-5; D not resolved. V lost 2 bases, J lost 5 bases, and 9 bases lay in between. The CDR3 sequence is 13 residues long. Germline values: CDR1 KGHSH, CDR2 LQKENI. CDR3 DNA: TGTGCCAGCTCACCAGGGGTAAGCGAGACCCAGTACTTC. The encoded protein is CASSPGVSETQYF. Full variable domain (missing parts from reference TRBV18 and TRBJ2-5): NAGVMQNPRHLVRRRGQEARLRCSPMKGHSHVYWYRQLPEEGLKFMVYLQKENIIDESGMPKERFSAEFPKEGPSILRIQQVVRGDSAAYFCASSPGVSETQYFGPGTRLLVL.

CDR3 nucleotides: TGTGCCAGTAGTATAGGGAGCGTTGTCACCGGGGAGCTGTTTTTT. It translates to CASSIGSVVTGELFF. The chain carries TRBV19 and TRBJ2-2; D remains unclear. V lost 1 base to trimming and J lost 4 bases, with 10 bases between them. CDR3 length: 15 amino acids. Germline assignment: CDR1 LNHDA and CDR2 SQIVND (reference sequence).

This chain joins TRBV5-1 and TRBJ2-2; TRBD1 aligns across 9 bases. The germline CDR1 and CDR2 sequences are SGHRS and YFSETQ. CDR3 length: 16 amino acids. Trimming removed 7 bases from V and 4 bases from J; junction bases left unmatched: 11. CDR3 in DNA: TGCGCCAGCCAGATCACTCCGACAGGGGGCACCGGGGAGCTGTTTTTT. Its translation is CASQITPTGGTGELFF.

This chain connects TRBV4-1 to TRBJ2-7; 14 nucleotides line up with TRBD2. With 0 bases clipped from V and 12 bases from J, the junction kept 13 bases outside the gene matches. CDR1 is MGHRA and CDR2 is YSYEKL in the germline V gene. CDR3 length equals 17 residues. CDR3 DNA: TGCGCCAGCAGCCAAGATCTTTTCGGACTAGCGGGAGGAGTTCCGTACTTC. Translation: CASSQDLFGLAGGVPYF.

This chain uses TRBV28 with TRBJ2-6, with a tentative D call TRBD2 (6 bases). The CDR3 is 18 residues long. Trimming took 6 bases from V and 0 from J, leaving 18 bases between them. Per germline, CDR1 MDHEN and CDR2 SYDVKM. The CDR3 region is CASSRLGGGNSGANVLTF. CDR3 nucleotides: TGTGCCAGCAGCCGCCTGGGCGGAGGGAACTCTGGGGCCAACGTCCTGACTTTC. Drawing the rest from reference TRBV28 and TRBJ2-6, the complete variable domain is DVKVTQSSRYLVKRTGEKVFLECVQDMDHENMFWYRQDPGLGLRLIYFSYDVKMKEKGDIPEGYSVSREKKERFSLILESASTNQTSMYLCASSRLGGGNSGANVLTFGAGSRLTVL.

In this sample, this clone turned up once. The junction departs from the called germline gene at one end, perhaps through a read error. This chain joins TRBV29-1 and TRBJ1-2; possible D gene TRBD1, 6 bases. This CDR3 is built from 12 residues. CDR1 and CDR2 (germline): SQVTM, ANQGSEA. CDR3 coding DNA: TGCAGCGTTGAAGACGAAAGGGGGGCGACGCCCTTC. Its translation: CSVEDERGATPF.